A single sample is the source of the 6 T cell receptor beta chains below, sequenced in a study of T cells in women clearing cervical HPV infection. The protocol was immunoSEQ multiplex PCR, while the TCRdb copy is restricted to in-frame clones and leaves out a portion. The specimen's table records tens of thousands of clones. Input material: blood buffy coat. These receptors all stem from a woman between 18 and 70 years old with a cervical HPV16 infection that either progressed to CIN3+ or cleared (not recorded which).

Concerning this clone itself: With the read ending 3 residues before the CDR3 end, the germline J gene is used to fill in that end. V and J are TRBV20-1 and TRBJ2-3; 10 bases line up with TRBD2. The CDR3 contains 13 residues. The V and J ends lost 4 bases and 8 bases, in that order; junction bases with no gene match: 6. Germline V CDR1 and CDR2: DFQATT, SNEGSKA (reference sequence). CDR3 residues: CSAKSGGASTQYF. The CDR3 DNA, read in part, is TGCAGTGCTAAGAGCGGGGGGGCGAGTACG.

CDR3 amino acids: CASGPERSPLHF. CDR3 DNA (partial): TGTGCTAGTGGTCCAGAAAGGTCACCC. The chain has TRBV12-5 and TRBJ1-6, with unresolved D. The CDR3 end lies 3 residues beyond the end of the read and is filled in from the germline J gene. Germline CDR1 LGHNT, CDR2 FRNRAP. The germline V and J ends were trimmed by 5 bases and 10 bases, with 9 bases remaining between them. CDR3 length: 12 residues. The entire variable domain, with the rest obtained from reference TRBV12-5 and TRBJ1-6, is as follows: DARVTQTPRHKVTEMGQEVTMRCQPILGHNTVFWYRQTMMQGLELLAYFRNRAPLDDSGMPKDRFSAEMPDATLATLKIQPSEPRDSAVYFCASGPERSPLHFGNGTRLTVT.

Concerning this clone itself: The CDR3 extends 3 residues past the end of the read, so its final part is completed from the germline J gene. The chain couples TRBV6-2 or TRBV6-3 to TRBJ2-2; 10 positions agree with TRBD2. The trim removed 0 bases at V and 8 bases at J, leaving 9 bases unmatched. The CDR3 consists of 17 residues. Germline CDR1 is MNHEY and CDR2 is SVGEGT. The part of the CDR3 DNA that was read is TGTGCCAGCAGTTACTCTAGCGGGGGGACTTTACGAGGGGAG. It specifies CASSYSSGGTLRGE. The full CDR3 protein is CASSYSSGGTLRGELFF.

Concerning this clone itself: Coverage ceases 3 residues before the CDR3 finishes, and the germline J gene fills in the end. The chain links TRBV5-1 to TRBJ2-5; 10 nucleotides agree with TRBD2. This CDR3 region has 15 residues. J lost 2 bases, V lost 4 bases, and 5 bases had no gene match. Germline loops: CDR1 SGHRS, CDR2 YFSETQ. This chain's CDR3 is CASSPGTSVQETQYF. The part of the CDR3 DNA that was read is TGCGCCAGCAGCCCCGGGACTAGCGTACAAGAGACC.

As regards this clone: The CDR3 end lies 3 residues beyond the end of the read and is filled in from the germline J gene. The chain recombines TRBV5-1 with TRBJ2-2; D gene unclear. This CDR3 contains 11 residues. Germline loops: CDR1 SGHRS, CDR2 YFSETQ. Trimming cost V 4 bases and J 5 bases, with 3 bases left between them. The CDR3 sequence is CASSRTGELFF. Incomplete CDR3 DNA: TGCGCCAGCAGCCGTACCGGGGAG.

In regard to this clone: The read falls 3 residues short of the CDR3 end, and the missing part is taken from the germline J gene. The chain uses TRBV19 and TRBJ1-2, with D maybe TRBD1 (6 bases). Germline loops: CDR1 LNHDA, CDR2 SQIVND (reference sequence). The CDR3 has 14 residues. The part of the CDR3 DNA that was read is TGTGCCAGTAGTCTTACAGGGACCCGCAATGAC. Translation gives CASSLTGTRND. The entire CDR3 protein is CASSLTGTRNDYTF.